The text below deals with one T cell receptor (beta chain). The authors ran a second PCR of roughly 6 to 12 cycles using a sample-barcoded 5' primer and a J-beta primer mix. A single record per CDR3 protein comes from TCRdb applying MiXCR to the 5' RACE reads. The table lists 1.5 million or so distinct CDR3 sequences, 40% to 45% of them singletons, with 4% in the top ten. The ends were cut back, 8 bases at V and 4 bases at J, with 13 bases in the middle. This CDR3 has 13 residues. The data were obtained in a study of blood T cells in healthy people across ages. The rearrangement uses TRBV12-3 or TRBV12-4 and TRBJ2-3; D is ambiguous. The specimen was blood. The receptor's source is a woman aged 18 to 35 in good health. The CDR3 region is CASRHLGPDTQYF. The CDR3 DNA sequence: TGTGCCAGCCGACACCTGGGCCCAGATACGCAGTATTTT.